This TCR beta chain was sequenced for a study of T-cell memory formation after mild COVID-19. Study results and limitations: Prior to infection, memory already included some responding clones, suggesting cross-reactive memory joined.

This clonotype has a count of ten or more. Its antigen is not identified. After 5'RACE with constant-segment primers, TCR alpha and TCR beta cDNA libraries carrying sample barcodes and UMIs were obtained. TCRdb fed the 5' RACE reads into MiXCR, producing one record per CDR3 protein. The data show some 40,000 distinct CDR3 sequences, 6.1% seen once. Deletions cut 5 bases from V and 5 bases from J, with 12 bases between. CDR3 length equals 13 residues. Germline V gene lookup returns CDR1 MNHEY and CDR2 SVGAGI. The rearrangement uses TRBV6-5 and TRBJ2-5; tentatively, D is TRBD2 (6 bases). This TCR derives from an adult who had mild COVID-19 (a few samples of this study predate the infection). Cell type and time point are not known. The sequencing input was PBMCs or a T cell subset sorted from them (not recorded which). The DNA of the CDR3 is TGTGCCAGCAGTACGACTAGGCGGGAGACCCAGTACTTC. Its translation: CASSTTRRETQYF.